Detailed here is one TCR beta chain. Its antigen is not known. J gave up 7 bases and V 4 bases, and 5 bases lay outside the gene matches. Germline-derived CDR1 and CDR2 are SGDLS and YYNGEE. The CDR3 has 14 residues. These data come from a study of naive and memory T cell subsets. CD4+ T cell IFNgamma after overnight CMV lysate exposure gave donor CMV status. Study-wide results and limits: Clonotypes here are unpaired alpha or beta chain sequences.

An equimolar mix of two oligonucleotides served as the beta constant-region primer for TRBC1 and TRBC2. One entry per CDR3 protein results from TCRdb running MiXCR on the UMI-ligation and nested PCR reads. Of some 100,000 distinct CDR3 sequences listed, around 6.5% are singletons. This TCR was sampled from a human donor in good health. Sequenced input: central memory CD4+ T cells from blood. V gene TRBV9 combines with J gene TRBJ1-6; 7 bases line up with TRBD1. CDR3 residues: CASSPATGNSPLHF. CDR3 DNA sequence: TGTGCCAGCAGCCCGGCGACAGGGAATTCACCCCTCCACTTT.